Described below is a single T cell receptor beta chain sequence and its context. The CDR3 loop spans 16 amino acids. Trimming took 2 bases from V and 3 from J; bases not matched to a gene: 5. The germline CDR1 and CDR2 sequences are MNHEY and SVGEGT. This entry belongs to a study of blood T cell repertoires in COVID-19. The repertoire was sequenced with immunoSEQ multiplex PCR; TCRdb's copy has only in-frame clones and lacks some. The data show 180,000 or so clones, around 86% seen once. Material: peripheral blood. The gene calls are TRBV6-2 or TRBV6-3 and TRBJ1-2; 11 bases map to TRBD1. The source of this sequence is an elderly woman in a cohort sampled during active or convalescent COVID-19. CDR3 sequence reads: CASSYELGQGDYGYTF. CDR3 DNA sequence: TGTGCCAGCAGTTACGAGTTGGGACAGGGGGACTATGGCTACACCTTC.